This TCR beta chain was found in a study of Graves' ophthalmopathy and Graves' hyperthyroidism. Overall study: Stable hyperthyroidism was defined by absence of ophthalmopathy within 18 months of follow-up.

Amplification of TCR beta CDR3 regions used RNA transcripts. Second-round multiplex PCR came after a first-round RT-PCR that employed HTBI primers. In TCRdb, the multiplex PCR reads were re-called with MiXCR into one record per CDR3 protein. The sample has a few hundred thousand distinct CDR3 sequences, under 45% seen once. Clinicians made diagnoses from clinical symptoms, serum thyroxine, TRAb, thyroid ultrasound and orbital computed tomography. Trimming removed 3 bases from V and 7 bases from J; junction bases left unmatched: 6. The CDR3 spans 16 residues. The germline CDR1 and CDR2 sequences are SGHTA and FQGNSA. This clonotype was counted at least ten times.

This chain joins TRBV7-2 and TRBJ2-2; the match to TRBD2 covers 12 bases. This TCR derives from an adult man with Graves' hyperthyroidism. Material: peripheral blood or thyroid tissue (not recorded which). The CDR3 DNA follows: TGTGCCAGCAGCTTGGCTAGCGGGGGGGCCGTCGGGGAGCTGTTTTTT. As protein: CASSLASGGAVGELFF.